This T cell receptor beta chain was recovered during a study of Graves' ophthalmopathy and Graves' hyperthyroidism. Overall study context: No treatment had been given when peripheral blood was collected at initial diagnosis.

This CDR3 is built from 16 residues. The V and J ends lost 5 bases and 5 bases, in that order; junction bases with no gene match: 13. CDR1 and CDR2 (germline): SNHLY, FYNNEI. TCR beta CDR3 regions were amplified from RNA transcripts. HTBI primers were used in a first-round RT-PCR, which preceded a second-round multiplex PCR. MiXCR, applied by TCRdb to the multiplex PCR reads, yields one record per CDR3 protein. The table includes 650,000 to 900,000 distinct CDR3 sequences, 35% to 50% detected once. Other autoimmune disease, uncontrolled infection, pregnancy and lactation led to exclusion. The source of this sequence is an adult man with Graves' ophthalmopathy. The chain employs TRBV2 and TRBJ2-7; TRBD1 aligns across 9 bases. Sequences were obtained from peripheral blood. The CDR3 spells CASSYWGQGDPNEQYF. CDR3 nucleotide sequence: TGTGCCAGCAGTTACTGGGGACAGGGCGATCCCAACGAGCAGTACTTC.